The clone carrying this T cell receptor (beta chain) was recorded a few times. One end of the junction fails to match germline, which may point to a read error. TCR beta VDJ combinations and CDR3 sequences were profiled from genomic DNA. TCRdb ran MiXCR on the reads and lists one entry per CDR3 protein. The repertoire includes about 190,000 distinct CDR3 sequences, approximately 50% of them detected once, and about 16% sits in the top ten. The data were taken from a study of CD8+CD57+ T cells in acquired aplastic anemia. The receptor was isolated from a human donor in good health, serving as a control. Sequencing was done on a sample of sorted CD4+, CD8+, or CD8+CD57+ T cells (not recorded which) from PBMCs.

CDR3 protein: CASSLFGSSGEQYF. The DNA of the CDR3 is TGTGCTAGCAGCTTATTCGGCTCTTCAGGAGAGCAGTACTTC. The rearrangement uses TRBV7-7 and TRBJ2-7, with unresolved D. The germline V gene encodes CDR1 SSHAT and CDR2 FNYEAQ (reference sequence). CDR3 size: 14 residues.